This is a list of T cell receptor beta chains from one sample in a study of blood T cells in healthy people across ages. TCRdb used MiXCR to reprocess the 5' RACE reads, holding one entry per CDR3 protein. The sample includes 600,000 to 800,000 distinct CDR3 sequences, over 40% of them seen just once. Sequencing was done on a sample of blood. These receptors were obtained from a woman aged 80 or over in good health. Each CDR3 is given with its conserved first and last residue. D genes are given only for firm matches. For some rows the clone size is stated as once, few or many, or as a class when expanded; others skip it.

size | D | J | V | CDR3 | DNA
few | - | TRBJ1-2 | TRBV5-1 | CASSDSARGNYGYTF | TGCGCCAGCAGCGACTCTGCGAGGGGGAACTATGGCTACACCTTC
many | - | TRBJ2-7 | TRBV18 | CASSPQGPGVSIYEQYF | TGTGCCAGCTCACCACAGGGCCCCGGGGTATCCATCTACGAGCAGTACTTC
- | TRBD1 | TRBJ2-7 | TRBV6-6 | CASSDPDRASYEQYF | TGTGCCAGCAGTGACCCCGACAGGGCCTCATACGAGCAGTACTTC
- | - | TRBJ2-7 | TRBV12-3/TRBV12-4 | CASSGPAAYEQYF | TGTGCCAGCAGCGGACCGGCGGCTTACGAGCAGTACTTC
- | - | TRBJ2-7 | TRBV9 | CASSPRAGDISYEQYF | TGTGCCAGCAGTCCCCGGGCGGGGGACATATCCTACGAGCAGTACTTC
- | TRBD2 | TRBJ2-3 | TRBV6-5 | CASSQGQTSGMTDTQYF | TGTGCCAGCAGTCAAGGCCAGACTAGCGGGATGACAGATACGCAGTATTTT
- | - | TRBJ1-1 | TRBV18 | CAGSLTPVGMNTEAFF | TGTGCCGGCTCACTCACACCTGTAGGTATGAACACTGAAGCTTTCTTT
- | TRBD2 | TRBJ2-1 | TRBV12-3/TRBV12-4 | CASSFVLAGGSSYNEQFF | TGTGCCAGCAGTTTCGTACTAGCGGGGGGGAGCTCCTACAATGAGCAGTTCTTC
many | - | TRBJ1-4 | TRBV11-2 | CASSLDLPSLVANEKLFF | TGTGCCAGCAGCTTAGATCTCCCTTCCCTCGTGGCTAATGAAAAACTGTTTTTT
many | TRBD2 | TRBJ2-7 | TRBV12-3/TRBV12-4 | CASTLTSGRYEQYF | TGTGCCAGCACCCTGACTAGCGGGAGGTACGAGCAGTACTTC
many | - | TRBJ2-5 | TRBV9 | CASSVGPEQKLQETQYF | TGTGCCAGCAGCGTAGGCCCGGAGCAAAAACTCCAAGAGACCCAGTACTTC
- | TRBD1 | TRBJ1-1 | TRBV29-1 | CSVVPLTGAGGTEAFF | TGCAGCGTAGTTCCCCTTACAGGGGCCGGAGGCACTGAAGCTTTCTTT
- | - | TRBJ2-5 | TRBV25-1 | CASSWDVQETQYF | TGTGCCAGCAGCTGGGACGTACAAGAGACCCAGTACTTC
- | - | TRBJ1-2 | TRBV4-2 | CGSSHRQTNYGYTF | TGTGGCAGCAGCCATAGACAGACAAACTATGGCTACACCTTC
- | - | TRBJ2-7 | TRBV15 | CATSRAYNEQYF | TGTGCCACCAGCAGAGCGTACAATGAGCAGTACTTC
- | - | TRBJ1-3 | TRBV5-1 | CASAIALSGNTIYF | TGCGCCAGCGCCATAGCGTTGTCTGGAAACACCATATATTTT
few | TRBD1 | TRBJ2-2 | TRBV20-1 | CSATQGAGNTGELFF | TGCAGTGCCACTCAGGGGGCAGGGAACACCGGGGAGCTGTTTTTT
- | TRBD2 | TRBJ2-3 | TRBV7-9 | CASRTTSGVDTQYF | TGTGCCAGCAGGACGACTAGCGGGGTAGATACGCAGTATTTT
few | TRBD1 | TRBJ2-5 | TRBV7-9 | CASSQDRFQETQYF | TGTGCCAGCAGCCAGGACAGGTTTCAAGAGACCCAGTACTTC
- | - | TRBJ2-1 | TRBV28 | CASSFSGAPSSYNEQFF | TGTGCCAGCAGTTTCTCGGGGGCGCCATCCTCCTACAATGAGCAGTTCTTC
few | - | TRBJ2-2 | TRBV20-1 | CSAVLGGRTGELFF | TGCAGTGCTGTACTGGGGGGCCGAACCGGGGAGCTGTTTTTT
many | TRBD2 | TRBJ2-3 | TRBV7-9 | CASSQRGGLTDTQYF | TGTGCCAGCAGCCAACGCGGGGGGCTCACAGATACGCAGTATTTT
few | TRBD2 | TRBJ2-1 | TRBV6-2/TRBV6-3 | CASSSPAGLREQFF | TGTGCCAGCAGCTCGCCAGCGGGGCTACGAGAGCAGTTCTTC
- | TRBD2 | TRBJ2-3 | TRBV6-4 | CASSESGDADTQYF | TGTGCCAGCAGTGAGAGCGGGGACGCAGATACGCAGTATTTT
- | - | TRBJ2-2 | TRBV28 | CASRQLPGELFF | TGTGCCAGCAGACAACTGCCCGGGGAGCTGTTTTTT
few | - | TRBJ2-1 | TRBV11-2 | CASSLDQGSREQFF | TGTGCCAGCAGCTTAGATCAGGGTTCCCGGGAGCAGTTCTTC
few | TRBD1 | TRBJ2-3 | TRBV5-1 | CASTRTGSYIRADTQYF | TGCGCCAGCACCCGGACAGGGAGCTACATAAGGGCAGATACGCAGTATTTT
many | - | TRBJ2-3 | TRBV18 | CASSPGLGADTQYF | TGTGCCAGCTCACCGGGGTTAGGCGCAGATACGCAGTATTTT
- | - | TRBJ1-5 | TRBV9 | CAATEEAGRLQPQHF | TGTGCCGCGACTGAGGAGGCAGGGCGACTTCAGCCCCAGCATTTT
once | - | TRBJ1-4 | TRBV10-3 | CAIGEQGPTNEKLFF | TGTGCCATCGGTGAACAGGGTCCAACTAATGAAAAGCTGTTTTTT
many | - | TRBJ2-3 | TRBV24-1 | CATSRLGDTQYF | TGTGCCACCAGCCGACTGGGAGATACGCAGTATTTT
- | TRBD1 | TRBJ2-1 | TRBV10-3 | CAINTGTGGLNEQFF | TGTGCCATCAATACCGGGACAGGGGGCCTGAATGAGCAGTTCTTC
few | - | TRBJ2-1 | TRBV27 | CASSRLTLGNNEQFF | TGTGCCAGCAGCCGTTTAACACTTGGTAACAATGAGCAGTTCTTC